Below are 15 T cell receptor beta chains sequenced from a single sample in a study of blood T cell repertoires in COVID-19. Assay: immunoSEQ multiplex PCR; the TCRdb copy retains only in-frame clones and omits some. The sample shows more than 100,000 clones, around 85% of them seen only once. Sequencing was carried out using peripheral blood. The receptors shown here come from a woman older than 75 with acute or convalescent COVID-19.

The chain is built from TRBV5-1 and TRBJ2-2; 7 nucleotides agree with TRBD1. Germline CDR1 is SGHRS and CDR2 is YFSETQ. V lost 1 base and J lost 4; bases outside the gene matches: 4. The CDR3 contains 15 residues. CDR3 sequence (DNA): TGCGCCAGCAGCTTGTCACAGGGGAGCACCGGGGAGCTGTTTTTT. Translating it yields CASSLSQGSTGELFF.

The chain joins TRBV12-3 or TRBV12-4 to TRBJ1-2; D possibly corresponds to TRBD1 (6 bases). V lost 5 bases and J lost 2, with 9 bases in between. The length of the CDR3 is 13 residues. CDR3 bases: TGTGCCAGCAGTGGGGACACCAACTATGGCTACACCTTC. Translating gives CASSGDTNYGYTF.

The V call is TRBV7-2, the J call TRBJ2-7; D uncertain. The CDR3 loop spans 12 amino acids. With 5 bases removed from V and 4 bases from J, the gap between germline ends came to 9 bases. Germline values: CDR1 SGHTA, CDR2 FQGNSA. The CDR3: CASSAARYEQYF. CDR3 sequence (DNA): TGTGCCAGCAGCGCTGCCAGGTACGAGCAGTACTTC.

The rearrangement uses TRBV7-8 and TRBJ2-1; 7 positions match TRBD2. This CDR3 is built from 18 residues. The J segment lost 5 bases and the V segment lost 4 bases, leaving 17 bases of the junction unmatched. Germline CDR1 is SGHVS and CDR2 is FQNEAQ. DNA for the CDR3: TGTGCCAGCAGCTCCCGGAATCCAGGGAGGGTAGGTAACAATGAGCAGTTCTTC. Translating gives CASSSRNPGRVGNNEQFF.

The rearrangement uses TRBV19 and TRBJ1-5; 10 bases match TRBD1. This CDR3 has 19 amino acids. Germline V gene lookup returns CDR1 LNHDA and CDR2 SQIVND (reference sequence). Trimming at V came to 3 bases and at J to 0 bases, leaving 11 bases not matched to a gene. The CDR3 DNA reads TGTGCCAGTAGTATCCTGGCGGGACAGGGGTCGAATAGCAATCAGCCCCAGCATTTT. This translates into CASSILAGQGSNSNQPQHF.

The V and J genes are TRBV2 and TRBJ1-4; 7 positions match TRBD1. The germline gives CDR1 SNHLY, CDR2 FYNNEI. V shed 6 bases and J 8 bases; nucleotides not matched to a gene: 15. This CDR3 has 16 residues. The CDR3 sequence: CASSPRDRATREKLFF. CDR3 nucleotide sequence: TGTGCCAGCAGCCCCCGGGACAGAGCAACTAGGGAAAAACTGTTTTTT.

V usage is TRBV3-1 (or the pseudogene TRBV3-2) and J usage is TRBJ1-5; D remains unclear. The CDR3 totals 12 residues. Germline V gene sequence: CDR1 LGHDT, CDR2 YNNKEL (reference sequence). Trimming removed 8 bases from V and 3 bases from J, with 8 bases in between. For the CDR3, the DNA is TGTGCCAGCGGTAAGCACAATCAGCCCCAGCATTTT. Protein sequence: CASGKHNQPQHF.

This clone appeared a single time. V and J are TRBV2 and TRBJ1-3, with D unresolved. The germline CDR1 and CDR2 sequences are SNHLY and FYNNEI. The CDR3 contains 15 residues. V was cut by 9 bases and J by 0 bases, with 15 bases left in between. In nucleotides, the CDR3 is TGTGCCAGTCAGAGCAGGTGGAACTCTGGAAACACCATATATTTT. Protein: CASQSRWNSGNTIYF. The complete variable domain, with remaining parts taken from reference TRBV2 and TRBJ1-3, reads EPEVTQTPSHQVTQMGQEVILRCVPISNHLYFYWYRQILGQKVEFLVSFYNNEISEKSEIFDDQFSVERPDGSNFTLKIRSTKLEDSAMYFCASQSRWNSGNTIYFGEGSWLTVV.

This clone turned up a few times. The genes are TRBV5-5 and TRBJ1-4, with TRBD1 as a possible D gene (5 bases). The germline V gene encodes CDR1 SGHKS and CDR2 YYEKEE (reference sequence). The CDR3 spans 13 residues. V lost 8 bases, J lost 3 bases, and 11 bases lay in between. This CDR3 is CASQGGPNEKLFF. The CDR3 DNA reads as TGTGCCAGTCAGGGAGGGCCTAATGAAAAACTGTTTTTT.

V and J are TRBV24-1 and TRBJ2-7; D call uncertain. CDR1 is KGHDR, CDR2 SFDVKD, per germline. The V gene lost 3 bases and the J gene lost 4 bases, with 12 bases spanning the gap. This CDR3 is 14 amino acids long. CDR3 in DNA: TGTGCCACCAGTGATGGCCCCCCGTCATACGAGCAGTACTTC. It codes for CATSDGPPSYEQYF.

This clone was recorded once. The V and J genes are TRBV6-5 and TRBJ1-1; D perhaps matches TRBD1 (6 bases). V was clipped by 6 bases and J by 1 base, with 15 bases between them. This CDR3 has 15 amino acids. Germline V gene lookup returns CDR1 MNHEY and CDR2 SVGAGI. CDR3 loop: CASRSGGAQNTEAFF. In DNA, the CDR3 is TGTGCCAGCAGGTCGGGGGGGGCACAGAACACTGAAGCTTTCTTT.

This clone was observed a handful of times. The J gene is TRBJ1-1, the V gene TRBV19; 7 positions agree with TRBD1. The CDR3 runs 15 residues. Losses at the gene ends were 5 bases for V and 4 bases for J; bases not matched to a gene: 10. CDR1 is LNHDA and CDR2 is SQIVND in the germline V gene (reference sequence). The CDR3 region has the DNA TGTGCCAGTAGTTTCCCAGGCCAGGGGGTCACTGAAGCTTTCTTT. Amino acid sequence: CASSFPGQGVTEAFF.

This clone was observed once. This rearrangement joins TRBV10-3 to TRBJ2-7; 7 nucleotides align to TRBD2. The CDR3 length is 15 residues. Per germline, CDR1 ENHRY and CDR2 SYGVKD. Losses at the gene ends were 5 bases for V and 5 bases for J; bases not matched to a gene: 12. Here the CDR3 DNA reads TGTGCCATCAGTATCTTACCGGGACTACAAAACGAGCAGTACTTC. Amino acid sequence: CAISILPGLQNEQYF.

The V and J genes are TRBV4-3 and TRBJ2-7; the match to TRBD2 covers 14 bases. The CDR3 loop spans 17 amino acids. CDR1 is LGHNA, CDR2 YSLEER, per germline. V was pared by 1 base and J by 5 bases, with 7 bases of the junction left unmatched. The CDR3 here is CASSQGLAGGPLNEQYF. The CDR3 nucleotides are TGCGCCAGCAGCCAAGGACTAGCGGGAGGGCCCCTCAACGAGCAGTACTTC.

J is TRBJ2-7 and V is TRBV18, with TRBD1 identical over 8 bases. The junction had 9 bases not matched to a gene; V was cut back by 9 bases and J by 2 bases. Germline V gene data show CDR1 as KGHSH and CDR2 as LQKENI. The CDR3 has 14 amino acids. CDR3 nucleotide sequence: TGTGCCAGTTCCGGACAGGGAAAGCCCTACGAGCAGTACTTC. Amino acid sequence: CASSGQGKPYEQYF.